The text below deals with one T cell receptor beta chain. This clonotype was detected a few times. Its antigen specificity is not known. The input lacks base qualities; no much larger clone sits a single base away. This entry belongs to a study of response to subunit inactivated influenza vaccine (dated by TCRdb to between 2017 and 2018). For the study in its entirety: To follow how T cells responded to a trivalent subunit inactivated influenza vaccine, the researchers relied on deep quantitative profiling of the T cell receptor repertoire.

The CDR3 covers 16 residues, taking in both the cysteine and the phenylalanine. Solely the CDR3 DNA is kept, with 48 bases framed from the first base. Trimming accounts for 4 bases at V and 1 base at J, while the number of junction bases matched to no gene is 7. Sequences SGHRS (CDR1) and YFSETQ (CDR2) are obtained from the germline V gene. Library prep was done by RT-PCR. For sequencing, an Illumina HiSeq 2500 was employed. TCRdb reprocessing: public reads trimmed at Q25 with fastp, clones called with MiXCR, in-frame beta chains kept. Entries that share a CDR3 protein sequence are merged under the most common genes and DNA. Across this sample there are around 790,000 distinct CDR3 sequences, with approximately 21% seen only once. Roughly 10% of the sample rests with the top ten. Results and caveats for the whole study, not just this receptor: The authors proposed that each seasonal influenza vaccination may bring in only a limited number of new T cells.

The chain is made from TRBV5-1 and TRBJ2-3, with 9 central nucleotides matching TRBD2. The origin of this receptor is a man aged 45-65 years who received an inactivated influenza vaccine. Donor details come from another sample of the same person, matched by shared clones. The source material was PBMCs from blood, sampled roughly 5 days after vaccination. The CDR3: CASSPTIAGGTDTQYF. At the DNA level, the sequence is TGCGCCAGCAGCCCCACTATAGCGGGGGGCACAGATACGCAGTATTTT.